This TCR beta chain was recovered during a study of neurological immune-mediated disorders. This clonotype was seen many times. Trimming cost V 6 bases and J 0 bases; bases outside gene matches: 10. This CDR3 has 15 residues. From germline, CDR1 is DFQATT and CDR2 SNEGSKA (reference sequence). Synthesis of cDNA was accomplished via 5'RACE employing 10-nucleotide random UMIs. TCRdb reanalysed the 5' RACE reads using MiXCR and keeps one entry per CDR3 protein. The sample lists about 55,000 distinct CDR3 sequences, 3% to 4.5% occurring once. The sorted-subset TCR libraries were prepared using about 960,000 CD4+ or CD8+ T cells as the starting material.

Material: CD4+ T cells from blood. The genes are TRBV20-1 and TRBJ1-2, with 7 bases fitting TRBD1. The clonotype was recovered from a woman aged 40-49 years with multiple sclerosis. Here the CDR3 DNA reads TGCAGTGCCCCGTTAGCCACAGGGGCTAACTATGGCTACACCTTC. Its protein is CSAPLATGANYGYTF.